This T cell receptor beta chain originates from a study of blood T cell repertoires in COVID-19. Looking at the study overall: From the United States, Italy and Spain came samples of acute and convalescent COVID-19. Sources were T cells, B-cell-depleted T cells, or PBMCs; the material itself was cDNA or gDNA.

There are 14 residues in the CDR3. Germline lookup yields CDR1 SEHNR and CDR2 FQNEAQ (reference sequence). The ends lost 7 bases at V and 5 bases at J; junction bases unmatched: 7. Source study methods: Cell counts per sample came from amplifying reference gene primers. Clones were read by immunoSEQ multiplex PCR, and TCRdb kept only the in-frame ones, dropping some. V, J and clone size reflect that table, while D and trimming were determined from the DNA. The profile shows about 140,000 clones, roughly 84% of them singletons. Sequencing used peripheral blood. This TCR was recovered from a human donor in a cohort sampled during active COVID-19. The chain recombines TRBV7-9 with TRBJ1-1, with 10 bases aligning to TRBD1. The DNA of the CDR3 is TGTGCCAGCATCTCCGGGACAGGGGCGACTGAAGCTTTCTTT. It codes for CASISGTGATEAFF.